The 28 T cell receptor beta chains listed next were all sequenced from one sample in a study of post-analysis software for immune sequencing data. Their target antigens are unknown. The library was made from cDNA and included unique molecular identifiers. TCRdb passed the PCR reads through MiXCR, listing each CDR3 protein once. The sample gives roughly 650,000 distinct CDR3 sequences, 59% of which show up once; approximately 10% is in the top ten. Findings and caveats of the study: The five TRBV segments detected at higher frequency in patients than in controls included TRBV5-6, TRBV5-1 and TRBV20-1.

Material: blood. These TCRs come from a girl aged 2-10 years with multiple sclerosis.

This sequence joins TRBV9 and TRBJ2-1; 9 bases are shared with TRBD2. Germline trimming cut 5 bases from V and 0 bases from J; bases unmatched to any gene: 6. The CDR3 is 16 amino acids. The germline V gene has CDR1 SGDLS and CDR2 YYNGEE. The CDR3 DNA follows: TGTGCCAGCAGTCAGCGGGGGGACAGCTCCTACAATGAGCAGTTCTTC. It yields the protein CASSQRGDSSYNEQFF.

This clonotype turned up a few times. The DNA for the CDR3 is TGCGCCAGCAGCCAAGATTTCGACAGACCCGCTATCGGCTACACCTTC. Residues: CASSQDFDRPAIGYTF. The V and J genes are TRBV4-1 and TRBJ1-2, with D possibly TRBD1 on 5 matching bases. Germline CDR1 is MGHRA and CDR2 is YSYEKL. The CDR3 has 16 residues. V was cut by 0 bases and J by 8 bases, with 19 bases left in between.

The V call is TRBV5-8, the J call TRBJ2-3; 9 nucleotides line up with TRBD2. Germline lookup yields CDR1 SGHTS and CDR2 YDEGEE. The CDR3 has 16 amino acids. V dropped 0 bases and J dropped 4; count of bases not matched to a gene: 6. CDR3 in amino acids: CASSLERGARADTQYF. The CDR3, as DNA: TGTGCCAGCAGCTTGGAGCGGGGGGCTCGCGCAGATACGCAGTATTTT.

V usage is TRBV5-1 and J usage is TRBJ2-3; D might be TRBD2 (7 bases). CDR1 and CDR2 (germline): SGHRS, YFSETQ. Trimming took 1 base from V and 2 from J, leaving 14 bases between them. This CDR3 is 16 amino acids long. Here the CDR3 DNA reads TGCGCCAGCAGCTTGATAGGGGGAGGGCCCACAGATACGCAGTATTTT. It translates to CASSLIGGGPTDTQYF.

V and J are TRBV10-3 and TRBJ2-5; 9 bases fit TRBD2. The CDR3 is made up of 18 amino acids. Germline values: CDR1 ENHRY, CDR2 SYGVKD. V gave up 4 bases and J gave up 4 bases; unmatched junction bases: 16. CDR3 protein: CAISAGGGGALSRETQYF. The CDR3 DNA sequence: TGTGCCATCAGTGCCGGCGGCGGGGGGGCCTTGAGTCGAGAGACCCAGTACTTC.

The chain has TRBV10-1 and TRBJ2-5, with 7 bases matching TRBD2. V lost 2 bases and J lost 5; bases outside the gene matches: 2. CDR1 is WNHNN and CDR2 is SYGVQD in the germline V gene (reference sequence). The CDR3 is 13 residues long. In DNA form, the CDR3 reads TGCGCCAGCAGTGAGGGCGGGAGTGAGACCCAGTACTTC. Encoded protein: CASSEGGSETQYF.

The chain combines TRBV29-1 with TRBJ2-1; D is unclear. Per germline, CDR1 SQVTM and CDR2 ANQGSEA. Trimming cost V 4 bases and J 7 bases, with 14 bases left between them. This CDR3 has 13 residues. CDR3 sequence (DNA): TGCAGCGTTGGAAGGGTACCTAGTAATGAGCAGTTCTTC. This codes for CSVGRVPSNEQFF.

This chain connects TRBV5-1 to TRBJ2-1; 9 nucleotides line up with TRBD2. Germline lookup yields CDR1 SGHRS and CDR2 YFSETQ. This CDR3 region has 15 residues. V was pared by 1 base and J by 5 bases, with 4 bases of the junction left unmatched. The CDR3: CASSLRLAADNEQFF. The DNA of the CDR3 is TGCGCCAGCAGCTTGAGACTAGCGGCAGACAATGAGCAGTTCTTC.

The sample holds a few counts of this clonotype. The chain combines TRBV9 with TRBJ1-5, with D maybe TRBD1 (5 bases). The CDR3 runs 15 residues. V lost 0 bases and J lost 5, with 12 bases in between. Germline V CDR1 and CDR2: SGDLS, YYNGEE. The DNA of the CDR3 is TGTGCCAGCAGCGTAGAGGCCTCCAGGGATCAGCCCCAGCATTTT. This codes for CASSVEASRDQPQHF.

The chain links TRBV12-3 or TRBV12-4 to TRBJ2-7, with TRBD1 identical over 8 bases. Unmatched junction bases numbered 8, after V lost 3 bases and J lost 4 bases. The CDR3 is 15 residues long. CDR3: CASSFPGTGIYEQYF. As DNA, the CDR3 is TGTGCCAGCAGTTTTCCCGGGACAGGTATTTACGAGCAGTACTTC.

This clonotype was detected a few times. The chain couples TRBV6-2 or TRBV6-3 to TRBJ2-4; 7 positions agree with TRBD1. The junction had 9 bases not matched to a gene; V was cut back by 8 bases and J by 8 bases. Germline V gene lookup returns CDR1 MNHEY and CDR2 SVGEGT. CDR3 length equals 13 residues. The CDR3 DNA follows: TGTGCCAGCGGAAGGACAGGAGGATACATTCAGTACTTC. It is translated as CASGRTGGYIQYF.

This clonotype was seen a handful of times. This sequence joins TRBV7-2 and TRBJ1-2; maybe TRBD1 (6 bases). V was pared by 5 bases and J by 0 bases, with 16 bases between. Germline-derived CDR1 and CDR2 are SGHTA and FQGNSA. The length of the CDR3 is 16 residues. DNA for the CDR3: TGTGCCAGCAGCGTCCACAGGGTAGGGACTAACTATGGCTACACCTTC. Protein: CASSVHRVGTNYGYTF.

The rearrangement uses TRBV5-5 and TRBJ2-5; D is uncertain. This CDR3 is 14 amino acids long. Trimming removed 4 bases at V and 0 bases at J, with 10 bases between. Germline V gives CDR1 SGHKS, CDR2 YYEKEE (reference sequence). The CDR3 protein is CASSPRSYQETQYF. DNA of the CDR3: TGTGCCAGCAGCCCCAGATCGTACCAAGAGACCCAGTACTTC.

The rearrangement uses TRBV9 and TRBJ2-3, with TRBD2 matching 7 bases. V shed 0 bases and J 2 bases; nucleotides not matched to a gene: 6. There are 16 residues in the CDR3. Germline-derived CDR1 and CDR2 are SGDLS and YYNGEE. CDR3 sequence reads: CASSVGLAEITDTQYF. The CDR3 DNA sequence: TGTGCCAGCAGCGTAGGCCTAGCGGAGATCACAGATACGCAGTATTTT.

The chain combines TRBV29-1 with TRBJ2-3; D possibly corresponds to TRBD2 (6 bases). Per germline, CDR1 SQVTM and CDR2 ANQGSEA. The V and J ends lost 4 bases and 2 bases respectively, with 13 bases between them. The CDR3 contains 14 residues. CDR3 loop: CSVGGLILTDTQYF. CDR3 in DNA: TGCAGCGTTGGGGGACTGATTCTCACAGATACGCAGTATTTT.

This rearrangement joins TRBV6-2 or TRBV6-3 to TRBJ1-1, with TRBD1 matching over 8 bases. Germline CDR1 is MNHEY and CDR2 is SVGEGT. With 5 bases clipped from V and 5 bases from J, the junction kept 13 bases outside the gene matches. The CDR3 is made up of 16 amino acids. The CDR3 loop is CASSALWTGRRTEAFF. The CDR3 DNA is TGTGCCAGCAGTGCTCTTTGGACAGGGAGGCGTACTGAAGCTTTCTTT.

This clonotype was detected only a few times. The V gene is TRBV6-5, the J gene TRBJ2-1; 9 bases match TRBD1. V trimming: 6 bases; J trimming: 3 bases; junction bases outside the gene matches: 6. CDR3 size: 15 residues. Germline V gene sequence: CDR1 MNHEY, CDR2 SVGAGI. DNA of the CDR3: TGTGCCAGCAGACCCGGGACAGGGAGCTACAATGAGCAGTTCTTC. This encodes CASRPGTGSYNEQFF.

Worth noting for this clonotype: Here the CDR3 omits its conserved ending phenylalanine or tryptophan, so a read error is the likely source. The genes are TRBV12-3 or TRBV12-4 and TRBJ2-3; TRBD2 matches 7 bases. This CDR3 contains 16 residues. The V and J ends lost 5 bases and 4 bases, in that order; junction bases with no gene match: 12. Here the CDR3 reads CASSALAHSSADTQYS. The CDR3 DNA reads TGTGCCAGCAGTGCACTAGCGCACTCGAGCGCAGATACGCAGTATTCC.

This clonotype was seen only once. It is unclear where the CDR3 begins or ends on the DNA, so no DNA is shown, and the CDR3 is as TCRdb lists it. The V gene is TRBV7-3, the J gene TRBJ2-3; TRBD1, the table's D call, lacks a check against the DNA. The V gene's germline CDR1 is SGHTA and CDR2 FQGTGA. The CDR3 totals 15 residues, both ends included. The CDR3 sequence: CASSFVGAGTDTRYF.

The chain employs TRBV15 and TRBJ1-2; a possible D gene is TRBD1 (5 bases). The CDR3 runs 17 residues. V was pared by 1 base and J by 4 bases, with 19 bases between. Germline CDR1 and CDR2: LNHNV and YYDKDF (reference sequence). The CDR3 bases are TGTGCCACCAGCAGAGGTGCCGGGACGTATTTTTCCTATGGCTACACCTTC. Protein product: CATSRGAGTYFSYGYTF. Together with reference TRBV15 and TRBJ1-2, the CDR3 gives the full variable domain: DAMVIQNPRYQVTQFGKPVTLSCSQTLNHNVMYWYQQKSSQAPKLLFHYYDKDFNNEADTPDNFQSRRPNTSFCFLDIRSPGLGDTAMYLCATSRGAGTYFSYGYTFGSGTRLTVV.

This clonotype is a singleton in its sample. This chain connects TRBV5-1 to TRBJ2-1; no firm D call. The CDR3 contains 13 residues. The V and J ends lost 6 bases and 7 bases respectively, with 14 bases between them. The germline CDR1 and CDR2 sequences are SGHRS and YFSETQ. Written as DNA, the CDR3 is TGCGCCAGCACAAGGGCCCCTGGGAATGAGCAGTTCTTC. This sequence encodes CASTRAPGNEQFF.

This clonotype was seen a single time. As DNA, the CDR3 is TGTGCCATCAGTGCCTGGGACAGGGTCAGTGGAAACACCATATATTTT. This translates into CAISAWDRVSGNTIYF. The chain links TRBV10-3 to TRBJ1-3; TRBD1 aligns across 9 bases. Trimming removed 4 bases from V and 3 bases from J; junction bases left unmatched: 7. The CDR3 length is 16 residues. Looked up from germline, CDR1 is ENHRY and CDR2 is SYGVKD.

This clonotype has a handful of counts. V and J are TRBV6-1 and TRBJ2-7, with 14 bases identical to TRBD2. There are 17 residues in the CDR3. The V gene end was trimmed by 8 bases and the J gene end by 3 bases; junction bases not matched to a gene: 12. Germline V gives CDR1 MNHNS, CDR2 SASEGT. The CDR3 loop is CASSGVAGLAGVYEQYF. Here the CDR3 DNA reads TGTGCCAGCTCCGGGGTGGCGGGACTAGCGGGAGTCTACGAGCAGTACTTC.

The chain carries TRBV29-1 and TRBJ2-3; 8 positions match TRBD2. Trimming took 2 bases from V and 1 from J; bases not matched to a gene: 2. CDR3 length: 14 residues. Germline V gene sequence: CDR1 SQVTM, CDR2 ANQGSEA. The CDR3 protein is CSVESGGGTDTQYF. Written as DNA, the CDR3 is TGCAGCGTTGAAAGCGGGGGCGGCACAGATACGCAGTATTTT.

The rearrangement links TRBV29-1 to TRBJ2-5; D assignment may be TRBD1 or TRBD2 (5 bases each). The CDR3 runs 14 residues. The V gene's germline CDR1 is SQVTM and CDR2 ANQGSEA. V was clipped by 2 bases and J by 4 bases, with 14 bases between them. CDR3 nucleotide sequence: TGCAGCGTTGAACGAGCGAGAGGGGTAGAGACCCAGTACTTC. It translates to CSVERARGVETQYF.

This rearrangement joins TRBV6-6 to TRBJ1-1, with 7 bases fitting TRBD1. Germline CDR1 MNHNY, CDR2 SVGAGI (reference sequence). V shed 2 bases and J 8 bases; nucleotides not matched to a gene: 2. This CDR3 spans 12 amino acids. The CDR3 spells CASSYRDSEAFF. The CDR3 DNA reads TGTGCCAGCAGTTACCGGGACAGCGAAGCTTTCTTT.

The CDR3: CASSTSTSGSRFF. CDR3 nucleotide sequence: TGTGCCAGCAGCACTAGTACTAGCGGGAGTCGGTTCTTC. V is TRBV7-3 and J is TRBJ2-1, with 11 bases that match TRBD2. Germline V lookup: CDR1 SGHTA, CDR2 FQGTGA. The J segment lost 15 bases and the V segment lost 5 bases, leaving 9 bases of the junction unmatched. The CDR3 extends over 13 amino acids.

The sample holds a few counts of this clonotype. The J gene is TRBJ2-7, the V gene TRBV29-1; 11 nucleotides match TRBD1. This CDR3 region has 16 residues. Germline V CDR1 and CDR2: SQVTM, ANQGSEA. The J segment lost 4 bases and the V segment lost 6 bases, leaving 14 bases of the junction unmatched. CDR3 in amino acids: CSVATARDRGVYEQYF. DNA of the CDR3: TGCAGCGTCGCGACCGCCCGGGACAGGGGGGTATACGAGCAGTACTTC.